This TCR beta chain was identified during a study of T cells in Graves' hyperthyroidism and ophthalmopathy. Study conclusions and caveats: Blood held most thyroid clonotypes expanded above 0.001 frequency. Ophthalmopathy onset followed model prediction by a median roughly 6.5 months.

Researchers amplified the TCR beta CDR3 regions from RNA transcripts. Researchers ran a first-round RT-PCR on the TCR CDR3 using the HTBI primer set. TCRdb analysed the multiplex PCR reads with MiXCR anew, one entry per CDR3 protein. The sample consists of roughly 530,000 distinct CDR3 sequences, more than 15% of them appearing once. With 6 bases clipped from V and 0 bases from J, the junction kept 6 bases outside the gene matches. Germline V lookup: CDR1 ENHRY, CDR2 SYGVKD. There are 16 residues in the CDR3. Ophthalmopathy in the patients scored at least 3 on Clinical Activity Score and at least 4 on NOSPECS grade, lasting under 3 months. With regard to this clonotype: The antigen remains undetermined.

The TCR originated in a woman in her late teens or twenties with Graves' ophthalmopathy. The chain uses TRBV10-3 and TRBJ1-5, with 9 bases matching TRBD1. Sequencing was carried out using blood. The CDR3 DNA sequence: TGTGCCATCAGAGAGGGACAGGGAGATAGCAATCAGCCCCAGCATTTT. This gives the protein CAIREGQGDSNQPQHF.